The rows below give T cell receptor beta chains drawn from one sample of a study of blood T cell repertoires in COVID-19. Method: immunoSEQ multiplex PCR; TCRdb's copy keeps in-frame clones and lacks some. The data hold approximately 50,000 clones, with 87% observed a single time. The sample comprised peripheral blood. These receptors all come from a human donor in a cohort sampled during active COVID-19. The CDR3 runs from the conserved cysteine through the conserved F or W. Expanded clones get a size class; other rows say once, few or many, or leave the size out.

>.|TRBJ1-3|TRBV14
CASSPGQGPMIGNTIYF
>once|TRBJ2-1|TRBV11-3
CASSLEKGLAGRGNEQFF
>.|TRBJ2-7|TRBV7-8
CASSLGGQRPSSYEQYF
>.|TRBJ2-7|TRBV18
CASSPGTGFYEQYF
>.|TRBJ2-2|TRBV9
CASSVESLAGRNGELFF
>.|TRBJ2-7|TRBV5-1
CASSLGTSGRRGEEQYF
>.|TRBJ2-1|TRBV18
CASSPSTSGAYNEQFF
>.|TRBJ2-7|TRBV4-3
CASSQVGGIHEQYF
>.|TRBJ2-7|TRBV29-1
CSVEGSGGLAYEQYF
>.|TRBJ2-5|TRBV7-9
CASSPFGTSETQYF
>.|TRBJ2-2|TRBV29-1
CSVAAGAGELFF
>once|TRBJ2-1|TRBV6-1
CASSESGLAGGNEQFF
>.|TRBJ2-2|TRBV10-3
CAISERDKTNTGELFF
>few|TRBJ2-1|TRBV27
CASSPILAASSYNEQFF
>.|TRBJ2-3|TRBV5-1
CASSFGLVADTQYF
>.|TRBJ2-3|TRBV30
CAWSGRLAGATDTQYF
>.|TRBJ2-1|TRBV7-8
CASSLDGLAGYNEQFF
>.|TRBJ1-4|TRBV7-9
CASSQGQGASNEKLFF
>.|TRBJ2-1|TRBV9
CASSPRVRGDYNEQFF
>.|TRBJ2-5|TRBV10-2
CASRDRGLATPPQYF
>once|TRBJ2-5|TRBV9
CASSVLAYQETQYF
>.|TRBJ2-2|TRBV6-6
CASKRAGAGTGELFF
>.|TRBJ2-7|TRBV7-9
CASSSTPLALYEQYF
>.|TRBJ2-2|TRBV7-8
CAKGQANTGELFF
>once|TRBJ2-4|TRBV11-1
CASSVTGGSKNIQYF
>.|TRBJ1-5|TRBV5-5
CASSLDSLPDYQPQHF
>.|TRBJ2-7|TRBV24-1
CATSDLTGSEQYF
>.|TRBJ1-1|TRBV15
CATSRDRGRGGTEAFF
>.|TRBJ2-7|TRBV7-2
CASSLLGYEQYF
>.|TRBJ2-7|TRBV12-3/TRBV12-4
CASSTQGPYEQYF
>once|TRBJ2-1|TRBV7-3
CASSRTGGQGDEQFF
>.|TRBJ2-7|TRBV7-8
CASTLEWTPSYEQYF
>.|TRBJ2-7|TRBV10-3
CAIRPWGQGGEQYF
>.|TRBJ2-3|TRBV5-1
CASSATSGVDTQYF
>.|TRBJ2-7|TRBV27
CASKPTSGGVYEQYF
>few|TRBJ1-5|TRBV19
CASAVANSNQPQHF
>few|TRBJ2-7|TRBV13
CASTDRDRGPSGSYEQYF
>.|TRBJ2-2|TRBV19
CASSKVETNTGELFF
>.|TRBJ1-5|TRBV2
CASSEIWGRDNQPQHF
>.|TRBJ1-5|TRBV30
CAWSTGQGVLPQHF
>.|TRBJ1-1|TRBV7-6
CASSLTGLVNTEAFF
>.|TRBJ2-7|TRBV6-4
CASSDPPGRDLKKDEQYF
>.|TRBJ2-3|TRBV14
CASSPRLADPGDTQYF
>.|TRBJ1-2|TRBV3-1/TRBV3-2
CASSQGAGYGYTF
>.|TRBJ2-1|TRBV5-1
CASSLVAGGQFF
>.|TRBJ1-5|TRBV15
CATSEGHGQPQHF
>.|TRBJ1-6|TRBV2
CASVTGEDSPLHF
>once|TRBJ2-7|TRBV5-6
CASSLTGPREQYF